This T cell receptor beta chain was documented in a study of cytomegalovirus exposure and HLA in healthy donors. Looking at the study overall: There were several hundred genotyped donors. Of these, 81% fell in the genetic ancestry cluster associated with self-reported Caucasian donors.

Vbeta (60) and Jbeta (13) primers were used in the PCR. Assay used: immunoSEQ multiplex PCR; TCRdb lists only in-frame clones, some missing. Of just under 150,000 clones listed, roughly 80% are singletons. Study-level findings and limits: Analysis performed later found about 17,000 TCR beta sequences associated with HLA alleles at 0.05 false discovery rate. Some highly shared sequence variants likely arose as a pipeline artifact.

The ends lost 4 bases at V and 8 bases at J; junction bases unmatched: 25. The CDR3 extends over 19 amino acids. The germline gives CDR1 MNHEY, CDR2 SMNVEV (reference sequence). Details on this clone: Its matching antigen is unknown.

The TCR comes from a woman aged 25 to 39 in good health and CMV-seronegative. This sequence joins TRBV27 and TRBJ1-2, with 7 positions matching TRBD1. The source material was PBMCs. CDR3 nucleotides: TGTGCCAGCAGTTCCCTCCTACGGGACAGAGCCGCTAGGAGCTTCGGCTACACCTTC. Translating gives CASSSLLRDRAARSFGYTF.